This T cell receptor (beta chain) was sequenced in a study of shared clonotypes between healthy human individuals. With respect to this clone: What it binds is unknown.

Sequencing used immunoSEQ multiplex PCR; TCRdb keeps in-frame clones, though not all of them. Of a few million clones in the sample, more than 80% are singletons; the top ten hold 0.35% to 0.5%. Trimming cost V 4 bases and J 0 bases; bases outside gene matches: 1. Germline V gene lookup returns CDR1 SGHNT and CDR2 YYREEE (reference sequence). CDR3 size: 15 residues. Study observations and caveats: The expectation was that sequencing depth would affect clonotype sharing among donors. Non-shared clonotypes showed lower generation probabilities than clonotypes common to all four donors. The rarefaction results pointed to incomplete sorted-subset sequencing despite large depth.

The rearrangement uses TRBV5-4 and TRBJ1-4; 9 nucleotides align to TRBD1. The material sequenced was naive CD4+ T cells from PBMCs. Subset indicated: CD45RA+ positively selected. This sequence was found in a man between 18 and 35 years old in good health. Some clones in this sample may be carry-over from other donors' samples. The CDR3 nucleotides read TGTGCCAGCAGCACAGGGGGCGCAACTAATGAAAAACTGTTTTTT. It is translated as CASSTGGATNEKLFF.